This T cell receptor (beta chain) emerged from a study of blood T cell repertoires in COVID-19. About the research overall: Specimens from acute and convalescent COVID-19 originated in the United States, Italy and Spain. The cDNA or gDNA used as material had been derived from T cells, B-cell-depleted T cells, or PBMCs.

A remark on this clone: Additional DNA sequences in this sample encode the identical CDR3.

Germline V gene data show CDR1 as SGDLS and CDR2 as YYNGEE. Trimming stripped 4 bases from V and 6 bases from J, with 13 bases between. CDR3 length equals 14 residues. Original data processing: Estimated nucleated cell counts came from reference gene primer amplification. Clones were read by immunoSEQ multiplex PCR, and TCRdb kept only the in-frame ones, dropping some. That table furnishes V, J and clone size, whereas the DNA furnished D and trimming. The data hold under 150,000 clones, with about 86% observed a single time. The V call is TRBV9, the J call TRBJ2-2, with D possibly TRBD1 on 5 matching bases. Sequenced sample: peripheral blood. This TCR was recovered from a woman in her forties with acute or convalescent COVID-19. In DNA, the CDR3 is TGTGCCAGCAGCCCAAGGCAGGGCGCCGGGGAGCTGTTTTTT. This translates into CASSPRQGAGELFF.